The 23 T cell receptor beta chains reported below all come from one sample, sequenced in a study of spatial heterogeneity in lung cancer. As for time point: sample taken at primary tumor resection. Findings and caveats of the study: Tumor mutation counts were tracked by expanded intratumoral alpha and beta TCR counts.

Via MiXCR, TCRdb re-called the 5' RACE reads, giving one row per CDR3 protein. The sample consists of thousands of distinct CDR3 sequences, around a tenth of them appearing once. These receptors have no known antigen. This specimen was lung tumor tissue, taken at surgery. Source of these receptors: a female donor with early-stage non-small cell lung cancer.

This clonotype is labeled medium-sized. J is TRBJ2-4 and V is TRBV20-1, with D perhaps TRBD1 (5 bases). V was clipped by 6 bases and J by 0 bases, with 12 bases between them. The germline gives CDR1 DFQATT, CDR2 SNEGSKA (reference sequence). This CDR3 is built from 14 residues. The CDR3 sequence: CSAQGSLAKNIQYF. For the CDR3, the DNA is TGCAGTGCCCAGGGAAGCTTAGCCAAAAACATTCAGTACTTC.

The chain is built from TRBV5-1 and TRBJ2-5; D may correspond to TRBD1 or TRBD2 (6 bases each). Germline V gene lookup returns CDR1 SGHRS and CDR2 YFSETQ. Trimming took 6 bases from V and 2 from J, leaving 17 bases between them. CDR3 length: 15 residues. Written as DNA, the CDR3 is TGCGCCAGCACAAGAACGGGGGCGGGTCAAGAGACCCAGTACTTC. This codes for CASTRTGAGQETQYF.

This clonotype is medium-sized by share. This chain links TRBV7-2 with TRBJ1-6; the match to TRBD1 covers 7 bases. After removal of 1 base from V and 7 bases from J, the junction contained 7 bases not matched to a gene. CDR1 is SGHTA, CDR2 FQGNSA, per germline. The CDR3 is 16 residues long. CDR3 loop: CASSLEAGGRNSPLHF. The CDR3 DNA sequence: TGTGCCAGCAGCTTAGAGGCAGGGGGACGGAATTCACCCCTCCACTTT.

By share, this clonotype counts as medium-sized. The J gene is TRBJ2-7, the V gene TRBV2; 8 nucleotides align to TRBD1. With V trimmed by 6 bases and J by 5 bases, 12 bases remained unmatched. The CDR3 is 15 residues long. Germline-derived CDR1 and CDR2 are SNHLY and FYNNEI. CDR3 region: CASSVEGRQGNEQYF. In DNA form, the CDR3 reads TGTGCCAGCAGCGTCGAAGGCCGACAGGGGAACGAGCAGTACTTC.

This clonotype was seen only a few times. This rearrangement joins TRBV7-3 to TRBJ2-5; 7 positions agree with TRBD1. CDR1 is SGHTA, CDR2 FQGTGA, per germline. The length of the CDR3 is 14 residues. V shed 8 bases and J 5 bases; nucleotides not matched to a gene: 11. For the CDR3, the DNA is TGTGCCAGCTCACGGGACAGTGGGGCGGAGACCCAGTACTTC. Its translation: CASSRDSGAETQYF. The entire variable domain, with the rest obtained from reference TRBV7-3 and TRBJ2-5, is as follows: GAGVSQTPSNKVTEKGKYVELRCDPISGHTALYWYRQSLGQGPEFLIYFQGTGAADDSGLPNDRFFAVRPEGSVSTLKIQRTERGDSAVYLCASSRDSGAETQYFGPGTRLLVL.

This clonotype was counted a few times. This chain uses TRBV3-1 with TRBJ2-3; TRBD2 aligns across 8 bases. Germline loops: CDR1 LGHDT, CDR2 YNNKEL (reference sequence). This CDR3 is built from 16 residues. V dropped 6 bases and J dropped 0; count of bases not matched to a gene: 8. In nucleotides, the CDR3 is TGTGCCAGCAGTCCTAGTGTAGCGGGGAGCACAGATACGCAGTATTTT. Its translation is CASSPSVAGSTDTQYF.

There are a few counts of this clonotype. The chain carries TRBV6-4 and TRBJ1-1; D is possibly TRBD1 (5 bases). The CDR3 extends over 14 amino acids. Trimming removed 6 bases from V and 1 base from J, with 12 bases in between. Germline-derived CDR1 and CDR2 are MRHNA and SNTAGT. CDR3 nucleotides: TGTGCCAGCAGCCCGTCCCAGGGGAACACTGAAGCTTTCTTT. Amino acid sequence: CASSPSQGNTEAFF.

This clonotype counts as medium-sized (0.01 to 0.1%). The chain carries TRBV4-3 and TRBJ1-4; a weak D match, TRBD1 (6 bases). Per germline, CDR1 LGHNA and CDR2 YSLEER. Trimming removed 1 base at V and 5 bases at J, with 14 bases between. The CDR3 is 16 residues long. Written as DNA, the CDR3 is TGCGCCAGCAGCCAAGGAACACAGGGTATCAATGAAAAACTGTTTTTT. This sequence encodes CASSQGTQGINEKLFF.

The count of this clonotype is one. V usage is TRBV6-5 and J usage is TRBJ1-1, with 9 bases aligning to TRBD1. Losses at the gene ends were 0 bases for V and 2 bases for J; bases not matched to a gene: 10. The CDR3 is made up of 18 amino acids. Germline V lookup: CDR1 MNHEY, CDR2 SVGAGI. CDR3: CASSYSGDRDIRNTEAFF. CDR3 bases: TGTGCCAGCAGTTACTCTGGGGACAGGGACATACGAAACACTGAAGCTTTCTTT.

The CDR3 loop reads CASTTSGETQYF. Here the CDR3 DNA reads TGTGCCAGCACCACCTCTGGGGAGACCCAGTACTTC. The chain combines TRBV28 with TRBJ2-5; D is ambiguous. V was cut by 7 bases and J by 5 bases, with 11 bases left in between. Germline CDR1 reads MDHEN; CDR2 reads SYDVKM. This CDR3 region has 12 residues.

By sample share, this clonotype is medium-sized. The chain employs TRBV7-2 and TRBJ2-3; 7 nucleotides align to TRBD2. This CDR3 region has 17 residues. The V and J ends lost 6 bases and 3 bases, in that order; junction bases with no gene match: 15. The germline V gene has CDR1 SGHTA and CDR2 FQGNSA. The chain's CDR3 is CASSNTAGGGGTDTQYF. CDR3 bases: TGTGCCAGCAGTAACACCGCTGGGGGGGGTGGGACAGATACGCAGTATTTT.

This clonotype was found a few times. The chain joins TRBV6-5 to TRBJ2-1, with D maybe TRBD1 (5 bases). The V end lost 4 bases, the J end lost 7 bases, and 17 bases lay between the germline ends. This CDR3 contains 15 residues. CDR1 MNHEY and CDR2 SVGAGI come from the germline V gene. CDR3 nucleotide sequence: TGTGCCAGCAGTTTCCGCCGAGTTGGGGCGAATGAGCAGTTCTTC. This gives the protein CASSFRRVGANEQFF.

The chain carries TRBV18 and TRBJ1-6; 8 bases match TRBD1. V shed 2 bases, J shed 7 bases, and the junction held 7 bases outside the gene matches. Per germline, CDR1 KGHSH and CDR2 LQKENI. The CDR3 loop spans 16 amino acids. CDR3 DNA sequence: TGTGCCAGCTCACCATCGGGGCAGGGGGCGAATTCACCCCTCCACTTT. The encoded protein is CASSPSGQGANSPLHF.

This clonotype is medium-sized. The chain combines TRBV2 with TRBJ2-3; TRBD1 agrees at 7 bases. The germline gives CDR1 SNHLY, CDR2 FYNNEI. With V trimmed by 2 bases and J by 2 bases, 4 bases remained unmatched. CDR3 size: 15 residues. The CDR3 DNA reads TGTGCCAGCAGTGAACCGGGACAGTCCACAGATACGCAGTATTTT. Residues: CASSEPGQSTDTQYF.

In its sample, this clonotype was seen a few times. A much larger clone sits a single nucleotide away, making a read error possible. CDR3 residues: CASSYFPHPTATDTQYF. In nucleotides, the CDR3 is TGTGCCAGCAGTTACTTCCCGCACCCTACCGCAACAGATACGCAGTATTTT. The chain joins TRBV6-2 or TRBV6-3 to TRBJ2-3; unclear D gene. The germline V and J ends were trimmed by 1 base and 3 bases, with 17 bases remaining between them. The germline CDR1 and CDR2 sequences are MNHEY and SVGEGT. The CDR3 covers 17 residues.

This clonotype is judged medium-sized. The chain combines TRBV28 with TRBJ2-7; 9 bases fit TRBD1. Germline CDR1 is MDHEN and CDR2 is SYDVKM. The V gene end was trimmed by 4 bases and the J gene end by 4 bases; junction bases not matched to a gene: 5. The length of the CDR3 is 14 residues. The CDR3 DNA sequence: TGTGCCAGCAGTTCAACAGGGGGCAAGTACGAGCAGTACTTC. Translating it yields CASSSTGGKYEQYF.

This chain connects TRBV27 to TRBJ1-2; D not resolved. This CDR3 region has 14 residues. CDR1 and CDR2 (germline): MNHEY, SMNVEV (reference sequence). V shed 3 bases and J shed 4 bases, with 12 bases lying between them. CDR3 amino acids: CASSFPKATYGYTF. The CDR3 coding sequence is TGTGCCAGCAGTTTCCCGAAGGCTACCTATGGCTACACCTTC.

Sample share makes this clonotype medium-sized (0.01 to 0.1%). The chain combines TRBV11-3 with TRBJ2-3; 11 bases align to TRBD2. Germline V gene lookup returns CDR1 SGHNT and CDR2 YENEEA. V was pared by 3 bases and J by 4 bases, with 9 bases of the junction left unmatched. This CDR3 spans 17 amino acids. In nucleotides, the CDR3 is TGTGCCAGCAGCTTGGGAACTAGCGGGGGCCCGGCAGATACGCAGTATTTT. Encoded protein: CASSLGTSGGPADTQYF.

In its sample, this clonotype ranks as medium-sized. The J gene is TRBJ1-2, the V gene TRBV6-5; 7 positions agree with TRBD1. The CDR3 is made up of 13 amino acids. Germline V gene data show CDR1 as MNHEY and CDR2 as SVGAGI. J lost 5 bases, V lost 6 bases, and 6 bases had no gene match. The CDR3 here is CASRRDSRYGYTF. As DNA, the CDR3 is TGTGCCAGCAGAAGGGACAGTCGATATGGCTACACCTTC.

In its sample, this clonotype ranks as medium-sized (0.01 to 0.1%). The CDR3, as DNA: TGTGCCAGCAGCGTAGAGAGCGGGAAAATGGATACGCAGTATTTT. This gives the protein CASSVESGKMDTQYF. The chain couples TRBV9 to TRBJ2-3; TRBD2 matches 7 bases. Trimming took 0 bases from V and 6 from J; bases not matched to a gene: 7. This CDR3 comprises 15 residues. Germline V gene sequence: CDR1 SGDLS, CDR2 YYNGEE.

This clonotype was seen only once. The chain uses TRBV20-1 and TRBJ1-1; possibly TRBD1 for D (6 bases). Germline V gene sequence: CDR1 DFQATT, CDR2 SNEGSKA (reference sequence). This CDR3 comprises 12 residues. V was pared by 4 bases and J by 2 bases, with 8 bases between. DNA for the CDR3: TGCAGTGCTAAGGGGGGTAACACTGAAGCTTTCTTT. This gives the protein CSAKGGNTEAFF.

By proportion, this clonotype is medium-sized (0.01 to 0.1%). This rearrangement joins TRBV4-3 to TRBJ1-4; the D is unclear. This CDR3 is built from 17 residues. The germline V and J ends were trimmed by 0 bases and 4 bases, with 15 bases remaining between them. Germline loops: CDR1 LGHNA, CDR2 YSLEER. This CDR3 reads CASSQDRAWAFNEKLFF. As DNA, the CDR3 is TGCGCCAGCAGCCAAGATAGGGCCTGGGCCTTTAATGAAAAACTGTTTTTT.

A word on this clonotype: This sequence may be a read error, since a much larger clone differs from it by one base. V usage is TRBV19 and J usage is TRBJ2-1, with D unresolved. The V and J ends lost 7 bases and 4 bases respectively, with 11 bases between them. Germline values: CDR1 LNHDA, CDR2 SQIVND (reference sequence). This CDR3 has 13 amino acids. The CDR3 sequence is CASTILGYNEQFF. The CDR3 DNA is TGTGCCAGTACTATCTTGGGTTACAATGAGCAGTTCTTC.